This T cell receptor (beta chain) stems from a study of memory CD4+ T cells and cytomegalovirus serostatus. Study as a whole: Donors were healthy Belgian adults, 9 CMV seropositive and about two dozen seronegative.

Of note for this clone: Its antigen is not known.

Overall study results and limits: About 40% of the roughly 160 known CMV-associated TCRbeta sequences appeared in CD4+ memory.

Clones were read by immunoSEQ multiplex PCR, and TCRdb kept only the in-frame ones, dropping some. The table shows about 41,000 clones, with 79% occurring only once. With V trimmed by 5 bases and J by 2 bases, 10 bases remained unmatched. This CDR3 is built from 16 residues. Germline CDR1 and CDR2: SGHAT and FQNNGV. The sort gate was single viable CD3+CD4+CD8-CD45RO+ cells for memory CD4+ T cells. Positive selection with CD4 microbeads enriched total CD4+ T cells. The gene calls are TRBV11-2 and TRBJ2-5, with TRBD2 identical over 8 bases. The sequence derives from an adult in good health and CMV-seronegative. Source material: memory CD4+ T cells from blood. The DNA for the CDR3 is TGTGCCAGCAGCCCACTCTGGGTAGCGGGGCAAGAGACCCAGTACTTC. It translates to CASSPLWVAGQETQYF. Using reference TRBV11-2 and TRBJ2-5 for the parts outside the CDR3, the full variable domain is EAGVAQSPRYKIIEKRQSVAFWCNPISGHATLYWYQQILGQGPKLLIQFQNNGVVDDSQLPKDRFSAERLKGVDSTLKIQPAKLEDSAVYLCASSPLWVAGQETQYFGPGTRLLVL.